The source of this T cell receptor beta chain is a study of early T cells in non-severe SARS-CoV-2 infection (dated by TCRdb to 2020 to 2023). About the investigation overall: TCR sequencing used bulk RNA from unsorted whole blood, so alpha and beta chains could not be paired. The paper as a whole reports these results and caveats: VDJdb matching was skewed toward anti-spike CD8 responses and likely underestimated virus-specific expansions, missing private and CD4 specificities.

CDR1 and CDR2 were assigned from the germline V gene (reference sequence) as MNHEY and SMNVEV. V lost 8 bases and J lost 1 base; the stretch between them is 12 bases long. Spanning cysteine to phenylalanine, the CDR3 consists of 13 amino acids. Of the read, only the CDR3 DNA is kept; its 39 bases are in frame from base 1. Library preparation used 5' RACE. The instrument given in TCRdb is NextSeq 500. The TCR library protocol attached unique molecular identifiers to individual cDNA molecules to correct for sequencing error and PCR bias. Both TCR alpha and beta chains were sequenced, and tight co-correlation was observed between alpha and beta sequence abundances in each sample. The published analysis was carried out like this. Decombinator V4 was used to perform V gene, J gene and CDR3 annotation of TCR sequences. TCRs were defined as expanded if a significant change between any two time points was detected under a Poisson model with p below 0.0001. Abundances of TCRs were expressed as counts per million after normalisation to the total number of TCRs sequenced in each sample. MAIT TCRs were defined by TRAV1-2 paired with TRAJ12, TRAJ20 or TRAJ33, and iNKT TCRs by TRAV10 paired with TRAJ18. A search of VDJdb, accessed on 1 November 2021, was run for TCRs annotated to CMV, EBV and SARS-CoV-2, with TCRs annotated for multiple antigens excluded. Using fastp trimming at Q25 and MiXCR clonotype assembly, TCRdb reanalyzed the public sequencing data and kept in-frame beta chains. When rows share a CDR3 protein, they turn into one entry using the most common DNA and genes. V and J calls and clone size were set by TCRdb, not the authors. The sample includes about 83,000 distinct CDR3 sequences, with 8% to 13% observed a single time. The ten largest make up 8% to 10% of the sample.

The study was a case-control design nested within a healthcare worker cohort in London, UK, with weekly nasopharyngeal swab PCR tests and blood sampling. Between 23 and 31 March 2020, the week of the UK lockdown, healthcare workers were enrolled and then followed up weekly for as long as 16 weeks. This clonotype was counted between two and nine times. Its antigen remains unidentified. No base-level quality is on record; no much larger clone is a single base apart. The material sequenced was whole blood, taken at baseline. This clonotype was obtained from an adult who was a healthcare worker with PCR-confirmed SARS-CoV-2 infection or an uninfected control (not recorded which). The V and J genes are TRBV27 and TRBJ2-7, and the D gene may be TRBD1, 5 bases matching. The CDR3 protein: CASSEGVSYEQYF. The DNA is TGTGCCAGCTCCGAAGGGGTTTCCTACGAGCAGTACTTC.